Listed here is a single T cell receptor beta chain. Its specific antigen is unknown. The input lacks base qualities; no much larger clone sits a single base away. The data originate from a study of T cell repertoires in cytomegalovirus infection (dated by TCRdb to about 2019). With respect to the entire study: Peptide stimulations targeted recently identified HLA-C-restricted CMV epitopes, whose presentation resists viral immunomodulation, together with well-studied HLA-B-restricted epitopes. Donor HLA type was relevant to the analysis, because carriage of CMV infection together with the matching HLA type was indicated by public TCR beta signatures.

What the treatment or condition label conveys for this sample: in vitro stimulation with specific CMV peptide epitopes to enrich CMV-specific T cells. General conclusions and limits of the study: The ex vivo response was dominated by HLA-C-restricted CMV-specific TCR beta clonotypes, which also provided the single most frequent clonotype in two of eight donors. Cumulative frequency of public TCR beta family members discriminated carriers of CMV infection plus the relevant HLA type in this cohort and an independent approximately 350-donor cohort.

A distance of 8 bases separates the germline ends of V and J, which lose 7 bases and 5 bases respectively. The germline V gene (reference sequence) specifies LNHDA as CDR1 and SQIVND as CDR2. CDR3 length: 12 amino acids, cysteine to phenylalanine. Only CDR3 DNA is held: 36 bases, read in frame from base 1. TCRdb records Illumina HiSeq 1500 as the sequencer. The public reads were run again by TCRdb, first through fastp at Q25 and then through MiXCR, and only productive beta chains were kept. Entries are consolidated by CDR3 protein sequence, retaining the most common genes and DNA. The sample data list 750,000 to 900,000 distinct CDR3 sequences, and roughly 29% of these were observed just once. The ten largest clones add up to 13% of the sample.

The sample in question was cultured CD8+ T cells from PBMCs, obtained from culture after CMV antigen stimulation. The TCR originated in a human donor in good health (CMV status not recorded). Some clones in this sample may be carry-over from other donors' samples. This chain is built from TRBV19 and TRBJ2-2, with the identity of the D gene unclear. The nucleotides are TGTGCCAGTACGCACGTTACCGGGGAGCTGTTTTTT. Its protein is CASTHVTGELFF.